The subject of this entry is one T cell receptor (beta chain). The sample belongs to a study of blood T cells in healthy people across ages. V was shortened by 6 bases and J by 6 bases, with 16 bases between the two germline ends. CDR3 size: 14 residues. Germline V lookup: CDR1 SNHLY, CDR2 FYNNEI. A sample-barcoded 5' primer and a J-beta primer mix were used in a second PCR of roughly 7 to 12 cycles. TCRdb itself ran the 5' RACE reads through MiXCR, one entry per CDR3 protein. The sample has about 1.4 million distinct CDR3 sequences, around 59% seen once. The clonotype originates from a man aged 18 to 35 in good health. The rearrangement links TRBV2 to TRBJ2-3, with D perhaps matching TRBD2 (6 bases). The sequencing sample was made of blood. For the CDR3, the DNA is TGTGCCAGCAGCGCCGGGACTTTACCCGATACGCAGTATTTT. It is translated as CASSAGTLPDTQYF.